These 5 T cell receptor beta chains share one sample of origin, sequenced in a study of T cell responses to AZD1222 COVID-19 vaccine. Profiling relied on immunoSEQ multiplex PCR, and the TCRdb table lists in-frame clones only, not all of them. The profile shows more than 95,000 clones, over 70% of them singletons. The source material was peripheral blood, sampled on day 0 of AZD1222 vaccination. These receptors were obtained from an adult in good health.

The CDR3 loop reads CASSLSGRMNTEAFF. Here the CDR3 DNA reads TGTGCCAGCAGCTTGTCGGGGCGGATGAACACTGAAGCTTTCTTT. V is TRBV5-8 and J is TRBJ1-1; D is perhaps TRBD1 (5 bases). Germline V gene sequence: CDR1 SGHTS, CDR2 YDEGEE. CDR3 length: 15 residues. V was cut by 1 base and J by 0 bases, with 10 bases left in between.

Turning to this clone: Other nucleotide sequences in the sample specify the same CDR3. The chain employs TRBV12-3 or TRBV12-4 and TRBJ2-2; D call uncertain. Between the trimmed V and J ends, which lost 6 bases and 2 bases, there was a span of 4 bases. The CDR3 is made up of 12 amino acids. CDR3 region: CASRPNTGELFF. In DNA, the CDR3 is TGTGCCAGCAGGCCTAACACCGGGGAGCTGTTTTTT.

This clone has a single count. The chain carries TRBV28 and TRBJ1-2; D uncertain. Germline V gives CDR1 MDHEN, CDR2 SYDVKM. V was shortened by 6 bases and J by 8 bases, with 16 bases between the two germline ends. CDR3 size: 13 residues. This CDR3 reads CASSLEGPLGYTF. The CDR3, as DNA: TGTGCCAGCAGCCTCGAAGGACCCTTGGGCTACACCTTC.

This chain joins TRBV2 and TRBJ1-6; unclear D gene. The ends were cut back, 7 bases at V and 5 bases at J, with 12 bases in the middle. Looked up from germline, CDR1 is SNHLY and CDR2 is FYNNEI. CDR3 length: 14 amino acids. The CDR3 DNA follows: TGTGCCAGCAACTGGAGGGAGGATAATTCACCCCTCCACTTT. Amino acids: CASNWREDNSPLHF.

The CDR3 protein is CASSSPASGLSYEQYF. The CDR3 nucleotides read TGTGCCAGCAGTTCCCCGGCTAGCGGCCTTTCCTACGAGCAGTACTTC. The chain carries TRBV28 and TRBJ2-7, with TRBD2 matching 7 bases. This CDR3 has 16 residues. CDR1 is MDHEN, CDR2 SYDVKM, per germline. Germline trimming cut 4 bases from V and 1 base from J; bases unmatched to any gene: 10.